Below, one T cell receptor (beta chain) is given with its context. A much larger clone is a single base away; this may be a read error. The sample originates from a study of molecular identifiers for immune sequencing clone quantification. Germline CDR1 and CDR2: SGHTA and FQGNSA. The CDR3 contains 16 residues. Losses at the gene ends were 5 bases for V and 8 bases for J; bases not matched to a gene: 13. One entry per CDR3 protein, called by TCRdb with MiXCR from the PCR reads. This repertoire shows around 470,000 distinct CDR3 sequences, 20% to 25% found once; its top ten account for approximately 0.84%.

This rearrangement joins TRBV7-2 to TRBJ2-3, with TRBD2 identical over 10 bases. Sequenced input: naive CD8+ T cells from blood, with Jurkat cell RNA spiked in. Subset specified: FACS-sorted CD8+CD4-CCR7+CD45RA+ naive T cells. The TCR was taken from a human donor in good health. Some libraries in this study had Jurkat cell RNA spiked in. CDR3 sequence (DNA): TGTGCCAGCAGCGTACTCAGCGGGGGGGCCCAAGCTACGCAGTATTTT. This sequence encodes CASSVLSGGAQATQYF.